This entry lists 27 T cell receptor beta chains sequenced from one sample in a study of response to subunit inactivated influenza vaccine. TCRdb redid the calling of the RT-PCR reads with MiXCR, one entry per CDR3 protein. The sample yields a few hundred thousand distinct CDR3 sequences, less than 15% seen once. The sequences come from PBMCs from blood, collected roughly 12 days after vaccination. The receptors stem from a man aged 45-60 years who received an inactivated influenza vaccine.

This clonotype has more than one count but fewer than ten. The chain carries TRBV10-3 and TRBJ2-7; D may be TRBD1 (6 bases). The V end was cut by 2 bases, the J end by 1 base, with 15 bases between. There are 16 residues in the CDR3. The germline gives CDR1 ENHRY, CDR2 SYGVKD. The CDR3 spells CAISEPPRQVSYEQYF. CDR3 nucleotide sequence: TGTGCCATCAGTGAGCCACCCCGACAGGTTTCCTACGAGCAGTACTTC.

This clonotype has only a few counts. This chain joins TRBV9 and TRBJ1-3, with unresolved D. The CDR3 extends over 13 amino acids. The germline CDR1 and CDR2 sequences are SGDLS and YYNGEE. Trimming cost V 3 bases and J 3 bases, with 7 bases left between them. CDR3 DNA: TGTGCCAGCAGCGACCTATTTGGAAACACCATATATTTT. Protein product: CASSDLFGNTIYF.

The chain recombines TRBV12-3 or TRBV12-4 with TRBJ2-1; 11 positions agree with TRBD2. This CDR3 region has 15 residues. V gave up 4 bases and J gave up 5 bases; unmatched junction bases: 4. As DNA, the CDR3 is TGTGCCAGCAGTTGGGGACTAGCGGCAAACAATGAGCAGTTCTTC. It translates to CASSWGLAANNEQFF.

As DNA, the CDR3 is TGTGCCAGCAGCGGGACAGGGGGCAGGAAGACCCAGTACTTC. Translation: CASSGTGGRKTQYF. V is TRBV6-2 or TRBV6-3 and J is TRBJ2-5; 12 bases map to TRBD1. Looked up from germline, CDR1 is MNHEY and CDR2 is SVGEGT. V trimming: 6 bases; J trimming: 6 bases; junction bases outside the gene matches: 5. This CDR3 is 14 amino acids long.

The chain couples TRBV9 to TRBJ2-3, with 9 nucleotides matching TRBD2. Germline V gene data show CDR1 as SGDLS and CDR2 as YYNGEE. V lost 4 bases, J lost 0 bases, and 18 bases stayed unmatched. CDR3 size: 20 residues. CDR3: CASSSHSKETSGSSTDTQYF. The CDR3 DNA sequence: TGTGCCAGCAGCTCCCACTCCAAAGAGACTAGCGGATCGAGCACAGATACGCAGTATTTT.

The rearrangement uses TRBV12-3 or TRBV12-4 and TRBJ2-2, with D tentatively TRBD1 (5 bases). The CDR3 is made up of 16 amino acids. Trimming pared 4 bases from V and 2 bases from J, leaving 14 bases between. The CDR3 protein is CASSSLGAGNTGELFF. For the CDR3, the DNA is TGTGCCAGCAGTTCCCTAGGGGCAGGAAACACCGGGGAGCTGTTTTTT.

The chain carries TRBV20-1 and TRBJ1-1; D gene unclear. Germline CDR1 DFQATT, CDR2 SNEGSKA (reference sequence). Deletions cut 0 bases from V and 1 base from J, with 15 bases between. This CDR3 is 16 amino acids long. The DNA for the CDR3 is TGCAGTGCTAGAGAATGGGTTCCAGCGGAGAACACTGAAGCTTTCTTT. It yields the protein CSAREWVPAENTEAFF.

This clonotype turned up a few times. This rearrangement joins TRBV2 to TRBJ1-1, with D perhaps matching TRBD1 (6 bases). Germline CDR1 and CDR2: SNHLY and FYNNEI. The germline V and J ends were trimmed by 6 bases and 4 bases, with 12 bases remaining between them. The length of the CDR3 is 13 residues. The CDR3 nucleotides read TGTGCCAGCAGGGAGCAGGGGCGCACTGAAGCTTTCTTT. This codes for CASREQGRTEAFF. Full variable domain (missing parts from reference TRBV2 and TRBJ1-1): EPEVTQTPSHQVTQMGQEVILRCVPISNHLYFYWYRQILGQKVEFLVSFYNNEISEKSEIFDDQFSVERPDGSNFTLKIRSTKLEDSAMYFCASREQGRTEAFFGQGTRLTVV.

The rearrangement links TRBV28 to TRBJ1-5; D perhaps matches TRBD1 (6 bases). V was pared by 4 bases and J by 7 bases, with 17 bases between. Germline CDR1 and CDR2: MDHEN and SYDVKM. The CDR3 is 15 amino acids. The CDR3 DNA sequence: TGTGCCAGCAGTTCCCACGGGGGCCGCGAACAGCCCCAGCATTTT. This encodes CASSSHGGREQPQHF.

This clonotype was picked up a small number of times. This chain uses TRBV12-3 or TRBV12-4 with TRBJ1-2; 7 nucleotides agree with TRBD1. Unmatched junction bases numbered 10, after V lost 6 bases and J lost 3 bases. The CDR3 consists of 15 residues. The CDR3 is CASSLRGRNDYGYTF. The CDR3 DNA reads as TGTGCCAGCAGCCTTAGGGGGCGCAACGACTATGGCTACACCTTC.

This clonotype was observed a handful of times. This chain links TRBV28 with TRBJ2-7, with TRBD1 as a possible D gene (6 bases). The CDR3 contains 14 residues. Germline V gene sequence: CDR1 MDHEN, CDR2 SYDVKM. Trimming pared 4 bases from V and 3 bases from J, leaving 13 bases between. The CDR3 DNA is TGTGCCAGCAGTTACCCAGGGGCAGACTACGAGCAGTACTTC. This translates into CASSYPGADYEQYF.

This clonotype has a count of ten or more. The rearrangement uses TRBV19 and TRBJ2-1; 8 nucleotides line up with TRBD1. Germline V gene data show CDR1 as LNHDA and CDR2 as SQIVND (reference sequence). The CDR3 contains 14 residues. Trimming at V came to 8 bases and at J to 3 bases, leaving 6 bases not matched to a gene. The CDR3 reads CASAGTGVYNEQFF. DNA for the CDR3: TGTGCCAGTGCTGGGACAGGCGTCTACAATGAGCAGTTCTTC.

The rearrangement joins TRBV10-3 to TRBJ2-7; D may be TRBD1 (5 bases). CDR3 length: 15 amino acids. Germline values: CDR1 ENHRY, CDR2 SYGVKD. The V end was cut by 2 bases, the J end by 1 base, with 12 bases between. CDR3 DNA: TGTGCCATCAGTGAGGGCCAGGGATTTTCCTACGAGCAGTACTTC. It encodes CAISEGQGFSYEQYF.

This clonotype was observed many times. The gene calls are TRBV7-2 and TRBJ2-7; TRBD2 matches 11 bases. Germline CDR1 is SGHTA and CDR2 is FQGNSA. The CDR3 has 14 residues. With V trimmed by 4 bases and J by 2 bases, 1 base remained unmatched. CDR3 sequence (DNA): TGTGCCAGCAGCTGGGGACTAGCGGCCTACGAGCAGTACTTC. Protein product: CASSWGLAAYEQYF.

The genes are TRBV4-3 and TRBJ1-2; D unresolved. This CDR3 comprises 15 residues. The V gene's germline CDR1 is LGHNA and CDR2 YSLEER. V shed 0 bases and J shed 2 bases, with 10 bases lying between them. The CDR3 coding sequence is TGCGCCAGCAGCCAAGATGAAGGGAGGAACTATGGCTACACCTTC. This codes for CASSQDEGRNYGYTF.

This clonotype was picked up many times. The V call is TRBV6-2 or TRBV6-3, the J call TRBJ1-6; no definite D call. The germline CDR1 and CDR2 sequences are MNHEY and SVGEGT. Trimming cost V 5 bases and J 7 bases, with 12 bases left between them. The CDR3 totals 14 residues. The CDR3 DNA reads TGTGCCAGCAGTACCACCGGACCGAATTCACCCCTCCACTTT. It specifies CASSTTGPNSPLHF.

This chain uses TRBV29-1 with TRBJ2-3; 13 nucleotides align to TRBD2. CDR1 SQVTM and CDR2 ANQGSEA come from the germline V gene. Trimming took 5 bases from V and 4 from J; bases not matched to a gene: 15. This CDR3 has 18 amino acids. The CDR3 bases are TGCAGCGTTCCACGCGGACTAGCGGGAGAAATGATTGCAGATACGCAGTATTTT. Translating gives CSVPRGLAGEMIADTQYF.

This clonotype was observed a few times. J is TRBJ2-1 and V is TRBV7-9; TRBD1 matches at 9 bases. V was clipped by 7 bases and J by 7 bases; unmatched bases: 17. Germline assignment: CDR1 SEHNR and CDR2 FQNEAQ (reference sequence). The CDR3 loop spans 17 amino acids. CDR3 loop: CASTTIPDRGFRNEQFF. The CDR3 DNA is TGTGCCAGCACCACAATCCCGGACAGGGGTTTTAGGAATGAGCAGTTCTTC.

The gene calls are TRBV5-1 and TRBJ2-4; 9 nucleotides match TRBD1. Germline lookup yields CDR1 SGHRS and CDR2 YFSETQ. The CDR3 is 13 amino acids. The ends lost 4 bases at V and 8 bases at J; junction bases unmatched: 4. Here the CDR3 reads CASSTQGADIQYF. In DNA form, the CDR3 reads TGCGCCAGCAGCACACAGGGGGCAGACATTCAGTACTTC.

The gene calls are TRBV28 and TRBJ2-7; 9 nucleotides line up with TRBD1. The CDR3 contains 14 residues. Germline V CDR1 and CDR2: MDHEN, SYDVKM. J was trimmed by 4 bases and V by 7 bases; bases with no gene match: 8. As DNA, the CDR3 is TGTGCCAGCAATCCGGGACAGGGAACTTACGAGCAGTACTTC. It yields the protein CASNPGQGTYEQYF.

This sequence joins TRBV20-1 and TRBJ2-5; 8 bases map to TRBD2. Unmatched junction bases numbered 4, after V lost 4 bases and J lost 3 bases. This CDR3 spans 13 amino acids. Germline values: CDR1 DFQATT, CDR2 SNEGSKA (reference sequence). The CDR3 spells CSATQREKETQYF. CDR3 nucleotide sequence: TGCAGTGCTACCCAGCGGGAGAAAGAGACCCAGTACTTC.

This clonotype was recorded at least ten times. V gene TRBV12-3 or TRBV12-4 combines with J gene TRBJ2-2; D is possibly TRBD1 (6 bases). The CDR3 runs 16 residues. Trimming pared 3 bases from V and 0 bases from J, leaving 11 bases between. The CDR3 DNA is TGTGCCAGCAGTTTGACAGGCCAGACGAACACCGGGGAGCTGTTTTTT. It encodes CASSLTGQTNTGELFF.

The gene calls are TRBV19 and TRBJ1-4; D unclear. The V end lost 3 bases, the J end lost 3 bases, and 8 bases lay between the germline ends. The CDR3 is 14 residues long. Germline CDR1 LNHDA, CDR2 SQIVND (reference sequence). This chain's CDR3 is CASSIGRSNEKLFF. The CDR3 coding sequence is TGTGCCAGTAGTATCGGACGGTCTAATGAAAAACTGTTTTTT.

This clonotype has more than one count but fewer than ten. V usage is TRBV20-1 and J usage is TRBJ2-3; 7 bases match TRBD1. This CDR3 is built from 16 residues. The V gene end was trimmed by 7 bases and the J gene end by 2 bases; junction bases not matched to a gene: 15. Looked up from germline, CDR1 is DFQATT and CDR2 is SNEGSKA (reference sequence). The CDR3 sequence is CSGIRGGQGVTDTQYF. CDR3 bases: TGCAGTGGCATCAGAGGAGGCCAGGGGGTCACAGATACGCAGTATTTT.

In this sample, this clonotype turned up a few times. The chain combines TRBV25-1 with TRBJ2-5; TRBD1 aligns across 7 bases. This CDR3 contains 16 residues. V lost 1 base and J lost 5; bases outside the gene matches: 10. In germline, CDR1 is MGHDK, CDR2 SYGVNS. CDR3 protein: CASSESGTAKGETQYF. In DNA, the CDR3 is TGTGCCAGCAGTGAATCAGGGACAGCCAAGGGGGAGACCCAGTACTTC.

This clonotype came up many times. CDR3: CASSTRPLGGESYNEQFF. Written as DNA, the CDR3 is TGCGCCAGCAGCACAAGGCCCCTTGGCGGGGAATCCTACAATGAGCAGTTCTTC. J is TRBJ2-1 and V is TRBV5-1, with a weak D call TRBD2 (6 bases). V lost 4 bases and J lost 1, with 21 bases in between. This CDR3 region has 18 residues. Germline V gives CDR1 SGHRS, CDR2 YFSETQ.

The genes are TRBV20-1 and TRBJ2-7, with a possible D match to TRBD1 (6 bases). In germline, CDR1 is DFQATT, CDR2 SNEGSKA (reference sequence). The CDR3 loop spans 11 amino acids. The ends were cut back, 7 bases at V and 3 bases at J, with 10 bases in the middle. The CDR3 DNA is TGCAGTGTAAGAGGGGGCTACGAGCAGTACTTC. Translated, it gives CSVRGGYEQYF.